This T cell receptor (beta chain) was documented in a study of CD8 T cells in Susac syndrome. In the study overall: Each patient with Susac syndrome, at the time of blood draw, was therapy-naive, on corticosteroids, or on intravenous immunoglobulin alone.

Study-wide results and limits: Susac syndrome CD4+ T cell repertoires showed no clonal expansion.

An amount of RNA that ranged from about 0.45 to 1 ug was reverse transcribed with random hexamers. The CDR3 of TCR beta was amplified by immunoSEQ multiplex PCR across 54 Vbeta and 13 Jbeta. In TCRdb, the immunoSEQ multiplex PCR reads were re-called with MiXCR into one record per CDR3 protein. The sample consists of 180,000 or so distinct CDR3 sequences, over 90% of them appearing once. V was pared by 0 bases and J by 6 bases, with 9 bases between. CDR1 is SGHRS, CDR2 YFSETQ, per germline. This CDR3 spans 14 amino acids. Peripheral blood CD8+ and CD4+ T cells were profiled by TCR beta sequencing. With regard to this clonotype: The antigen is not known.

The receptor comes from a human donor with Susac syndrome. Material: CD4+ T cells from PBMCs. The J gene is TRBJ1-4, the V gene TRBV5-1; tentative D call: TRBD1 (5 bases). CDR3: CASSLAGRDEKLFF. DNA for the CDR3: TGCGCCAGCAGCTTGGCAGGGAGGGATGAAAAACTGTTTTTT.